This entry lists 19 T cell receptor beta chains sequenced from one sample in a study of T cell responses to AZD1222 COVID-19 vaccine. Sequenced by immunoSEQ multiplex PCR; TCRdb stores in-frame clones only, minus some. Of about 190,000 clones listed, roughly nine tenths are singletons. The sample consisted of peripheral blood, taken on day 0 of AZD1222 vaccination. The receptors shown here come from an adult in good health.

The chain is built from TRBV15 and TRBJ2-1; 7 bases are shared with TRBD1. The V segment lost 11 bases and the J segment 5 bases; nucleotides outside the gene matches: 6. The CDR3 runs 12 residues. Per germline, CDR1 LNHNV and CDR2 YYDKDF (reference sequence). CDR3 nucleotides: TGTGCCGTACGGGACAGCGACAATGAGCAGTTCTTC. The encoded protein is CAVRDSDNEQFF. Together with reference TRBV15 and TRBJ2-1, the CDR3 gives the full variable domain: DAMVIQNPRYQVTQFGKPVTLSCSQTLNHNVMYWYQQKSSQAPKLLFHYYDKDFNNEADTPDNFQSRRPNTSFCFLDIRSPGLGDTAMYLCAVRDSDNEQFFGPGTRLTVL.

The chain recombines TRBV21-1 with TRBJ1-2. TRBV21-1 is described as a pseudogene. This CDR3 has 10 amino acids. This chain's CDR3 is CASSNRGYTF. The CDR3 region has the DNA TGTGCCAGCAGCAATCGTGGCTACACCTTC.

The CDR3 DNA reads as TGTGCCAGCAGTTACGCCGGTAGCTCCTACGAGCAGTACTTC. Protein sequence: CASSYAGSSYEQYF. This rearrangement joins TRBV6-5 to TRBJ2-7; no reliable D call. Germline V gene data show CDR1 as MNHEY and CDR2 as SVGAGI. V was pared by 2 bases and J by 0 bases, with 8 bases between. The CDR3 totals 14 residues.

The chain employs TRBV11-2 and TRBJ2-7, with D unresolved. There are 13 residues in the CDR3. V lost 2 bases and J 3 bases, leaving 8 bases between the germline ends. CDR1 and CDR2 (germline): SGHAT, FQNNGV. In DNA form, the CDR3 reads TGTGCCAGCAGCTTAAACCAGCACTACGAGCAGTACTTC. This codes for CASSLNQHYEQYF.

The V and J genes are TRBV7-8 and TRBJ2-3; D tentatively fits TRBD1 or TRBD2 (5 bases each). Germline loops: CDR1 SGHVS, CDR2 FQNEAQ. Deletions cut 7 bases from V and 1 base from J, with 15 bases between. This CDR3 region has 15 residues. CDR3 DNA: TGTGCCAGCAAATTCTTCGGGGCAGGCACAGATACGCAGTATTTT. This sequence encodes CASKFFGAGTDTQYF.

The chain links TRBV3-1 (or the pseudogene TRBV3-2) to TRBJ2-1; possibly TRBD2 for D (6 bases). V was trimmed by 2 bases and J by 0 bases, leaving 11 bases between them. Per the germline V gene, CDR1 is LGHDT and CDR2 is YNNKEL (reference sequence). The CDR3 is made up of 16 amino acids. The CDR3 here is CASSQRAGISYNEQFF. The CDR3 coding sequence is TGTGCCAGCAGCCAACGCGCGGGGATCTCCTACAATGAGCAGTTCTTC.

The rearrangement uses TRBV30 and TRBJ2-1, with TRBD1 identical over 10 bases. The CDR3 is made up of 16 amino acids. The germline CDR1 and CDR2 sequences are GTSNPN and SVGIG (reference sequence). V lost 2 bases, J lost 5 bases, and 9 bases stayed unmatched. Written as DNA, the CDR3 is TGTGCCTGGAGTATAAAAAAGACAGGGGGCCACAATGAGCAGTTCTTC. Protein: CAWSIKKTGGHNEQFF.

The chain recombines TRBV3-1 (or the pseudogene TRBV3-2) with TRBJ1-3, with D uncertain. In germline, CDR1 is LGHDT, CDR2 YNNKEL (reference sequence). CDR3 length: 14 amino acids. Trimming left V 6 bases short and J 1 base short, with 10 bases between. The CDR3 bases are TGTGCCAGCAGTCCTGACACTTCTGGAAACACCATATATTTT. Protein: CASSPDTSGNTIYF.

The CDR3 is CASRVTGELFF. DNA of the CDR3: TGTGCCAGTCGCGTCACCGGGGAGCTGTTTTTT. This sequence joins TRBV19 and TRBJ2-2; D gene ambiguous. Germline lookup yields CDR1 LNHDA and CDR2 SQIVND (reference sequence). CDR3 length: 11 amino acids. The germline V and J ends were trimmed by 8 bases and 4 bases, with 5 bases remaining between them.

The V call is TRBV10-3, the J call TRBJ2-4; 16 nucleotides agree with TRBD2. V gave up 3 bases and J gave up 1 base; unmatched junction bases: 9. Germline assignment: CDR1 ENHRY and CDR2 SYGVKD. This CDR3 region has 20 residues. The CDR3: CAISDRGLAGGQAAKNIQYF. CDR3 nucleotide sequence: TGTGCCATCAGTGATCGGGGACTAGCGGGGGGGCAAGCTGCCAAAAACATTCAGTACTTC.

This chain's CDR3 is CASSLGGPYEQYV. The CDR3 nucleotides are TGTGCCAGCAGCTTAGGTGGTCCTTACGAGCAGTACGTC. This chain joins TRBV11-1 and TRBJ2-7, with D unresolved. The CDR3 loop spans 13 amino acids. Germline CDR1 reads SGHAT; CDR2 reads FQDESV (reference sequence). V dropped 1 base and J dropped 4 bases, with 8 bases sitting between them.

The rearrangement uses TRBV5-4 and TRBJ2-5; no firm D call. Trimming left V 4 bases short and J 5 bases short, with 18 bases between. CDR1 and CDR2 from the germline V gene are SGHNT and YYREEE (reference sequence). This CDR3 has 15 amino acids. For the CDR3, the DNA is TGTGCCAGCAGCCCGCCTGGACGACTCGGCGAGACCCAGTACTTC. Translated: CASSPPGRLGETQYF.

The V call is TRBV27, the J call TRBJ1-1; TRBD1 matches at 7 bases. The V gene's germline CDR1 is MNHEY and CDR2 SMNVEV (reference sequence). This CDR3 has 14 amino acids. Trimming took 4 bases from V and 1 from J; bases not matched to a gene: 3. CDR3 bases: TGTGCCAGCAGTTCCAACAGGGGGAACACTGAAGCTTTCTTT. It codes for CASSSNRGNTEAFF.

This clone appeared a few times. This chain links TRBV28 with TRBJ1-2; 8 positions agree with TRBD1. The V and J ends lost 5 bases and 4 bases, in that order; junction bases with no gene match: 12. The germline V gene has CDR1 MDHEN and CDR2 SYDVKM. This CDR3 has 16 residues. CDR3: CASSPPGQGAGYGYTF. CDR3 bases: TGTGCCAGCAGTCCCCCGGGGCAGGGGGCAGGCTATGGCTACACCTTC.

The V gene is TRBV27, the J gene TRBJ2-1, with D unresolved. V was trimmed by 4 bases and J by 0 bases, leaving 4 bases between them. Germline V gene lookup returns CDR1 MNHEY and CDR2 SMNVEV (reference sequence). This CDR3 comprises 13 residues. CDR3 in amino acids: CASSYSSYNEQFF. The CDR3 DNA reads as TGTGCCAGCAGTTACAGCTCCTACAATGAGCAGTTCTTC.

V is TRBV5-5 and J is TRBJ1-5; no definite D call. The CDR3 extends over 12 amino acids. Between the trimmed V and J ends, which lost 4 bases and 4 bases, there was a span of 6 bases. Germline assignment: CDR1 SGHKS and CDR2 YYEKEE (reference sequence). CDR3 coding DNA: TGTGCCAGCAGCCTGGGAAATCAGCCCCAGCATTTT. This gives the protein CASSLGNQPQHF.

V gene TRBV4-1 combines with J gene TRBJ2-6, with D perhaps matching TRBD1 or TRBD2 (5 bases each). V dropped 5 bases and J dropped 0 bases, with 14 bases sitting between them. CDR1 MGHRA and CDR2 YSYEKL come from the germline V gene. The CDR3 totals 17 residues. The CDR3, as DNA: TGCGCCAGCAGCTTCCACCTTGGGGGCTCTGGGGCCAACGTCCTGACTTTC. Amino acid sequence: CASSFHLGGSGANVLTF.

The chain has TRBV5-1 and TRBJ1-1, with 9 bases that match TRBD1. In germline, CDR1 is SGHRS, CDR2 YFSETQ. This CDR3 has 15 amino acids. The trim removed 2 bases at V and 6 bases at J, leaving 8 bases unmatched. CDR3 bases: TGCGCCAGCAGCTTCACAGGGGGCGCGGAGGCTGAAGCTTTCTTT. Protein: CASSFTGGAEAEAFF.

This chain links TRBV7-2 with TRBJ2-5, with 7 bases lining up with TRBD2. The V segment lost 5 bases and the J segment 1 base; nucleotides outside the gene matches: 7. CDR1 SGHTA and CDR2 FQGNSA come from the germline V gene. CDR3 size: 15 residues. CDR3 DNA: TGTGCCAGCAGCGTTACTAGCGCCCGCCAAGAGACCCAGTACTTC. Protein: CASSVTSARQETQYF.